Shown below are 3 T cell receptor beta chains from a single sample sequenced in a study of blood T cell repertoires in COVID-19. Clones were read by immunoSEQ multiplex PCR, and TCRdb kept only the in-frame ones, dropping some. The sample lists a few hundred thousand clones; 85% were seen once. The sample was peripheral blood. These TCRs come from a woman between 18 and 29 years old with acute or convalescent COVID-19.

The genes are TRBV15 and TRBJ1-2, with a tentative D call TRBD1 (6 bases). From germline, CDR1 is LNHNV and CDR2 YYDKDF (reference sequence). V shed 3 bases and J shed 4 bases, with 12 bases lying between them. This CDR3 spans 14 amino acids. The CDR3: CATSRDSDFYGYTF. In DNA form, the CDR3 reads TGTGCCACCAGCAGGGACAGTGACTTCTATGGCTACACCTTC.

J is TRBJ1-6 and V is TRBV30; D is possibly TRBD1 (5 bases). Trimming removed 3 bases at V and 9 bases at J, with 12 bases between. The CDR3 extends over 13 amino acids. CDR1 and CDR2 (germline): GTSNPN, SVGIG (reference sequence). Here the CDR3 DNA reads TGTGCCTGGAGACAGGAAATTGGTTCACCCCTCCACTTT. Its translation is CAWRQEIGSPLHF. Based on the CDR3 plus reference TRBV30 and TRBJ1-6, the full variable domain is SQTIHQWPATLVQPVGSPLSLECTVEGTSNPNLYWYRQAAGRGLQLLFYSVGIGQISSEVPQNLSASRPQDRQFILSSKKLLLSDSGFYLCAWRQEIGSPLHFGNGTRLTVT.

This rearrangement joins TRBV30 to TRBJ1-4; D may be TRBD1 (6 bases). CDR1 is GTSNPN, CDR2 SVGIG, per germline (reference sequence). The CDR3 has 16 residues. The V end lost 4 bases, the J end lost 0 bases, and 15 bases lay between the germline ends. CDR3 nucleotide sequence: TGTGCCTGGACGGCGGGGGGCATTGCAACTAATGAAAAACTGTTTTTT. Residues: CAWTAGGIATNEKLFF. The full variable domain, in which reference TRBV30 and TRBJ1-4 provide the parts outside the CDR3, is SQTIHQWPATLVQPVGSPLSLECTVEGTSNPNLYWYRQAAGRGLQLLFYSVGIGQISSEVPQNLSASRPQDRQFILSSKKLLLSDSGFYLCAWTAGGIATNEKLFFGSGTQLSVL.